The clone carrying this TCR beta chain was seen more than once but under ten times. Its specificity is not known. TCRdb independently ran MiXCR on the reads; one entry per CDR3 protein. The sample lists about 150,000 distinct CDR3 sequences; over 25% were seen once. This sample stems from a study of T cell repertoires in cytomegalovirus infection. V was clipped by 2 bases and J by 9 bases; unmatched bases: 6. The CDR3 is made up of 13 amino acids. Looked up from germline, CDR1 is SGHDT and CDR2 is YYEEEE. The J gene is TRBJ2-5, the V gene TRBV5-6, with TRBD2 identical over 8 bases. The sequence was obtained from a human donor in good health (CMV status not recorded). Some clones in this sample may be carry-over from other donors' samples. The material was CD8+ T cells from cultured PBMCs, obtained from culture after CMV antigen stimulation. Written as DNA, the CDR3 is TGTGCCAGCAGCTTCGGGACGGGGGGGCCCCAGTACTTC. This translates into CASSFGTGGPQYF.